This TCR beta chain was identified in a study of vaccination and CD4 T cells after COVID-19. Between the trimmed V and J ends, which lost 7 bases and 2 bases, there was a span of 10 bases. CDR3 length: 13 amino acids. Germline CDR1 is LNHDA and CDR2 is SQIVND (reference sequence). Time point meaning: late sampling 161 to 241 days after vaccination in a few convalescent patients. TCRdb independently ran MiXCR on the PCR reads; one entry per CDR3 protein. The sample contains some 33,000 distinct CDR3 sequences, around 35% of which appear only once. V usage is TRBV19 and J usage is TRBJ2-3; D is uncertain. This specimen was CD4+ T cells from blood, taken about 7 months after SARS-CoV-2 vaccination. This clonotype was sampled from a human donor who had recovered from COVID-19. CDR3 in DNA: TGTGCCAGTAAGGGCGGAGTCACAGATACGCAGTATTTT. Encoded protein: CASKGGVTDTQYF.